Following are 7 T cell receptor beta chains from one sample sequenced in a study of graft-versus-host responses after intestinal transplantation. No antigens are known for them. Method: immunoSEQ multiplex PCR; TCRdb's copy keeps in-frame clones and lacks some. The sample lists some 70,000 clones, about nine tenths seen once, with about 8% in the top ten. The sequences come from unstimulated CD8+ T cells sorted from spleen or lymph node cells, collected before transplant. The receptors here all came from a human donor who was the organ donor for an intestinal transplant.

The rearrangement uses TRBV7-8 and TRBJ1-5; possible D gene TRBD1, 5 bases. Trimming shortened V by 1 base and J by 4 bases, and 11 bases separated the two germline ends. Germline V gene lookup returns CDR1 SGHVS and CDR2 FQNEAQ. This CDR3 region has 15 residues. CDR3 bases: TGTGCCAGCAGCTTAGACAGACAGACTAATCAGCCCCAGCATTTT. This sequence encodes CASSLDRQTNQPQHF.

This clone was seen only a few times. The chain couples TRBV7-9 to TRBJ1-1; no reliable D call. The V and J ends lost 3 bases and 11 bases respectively, with 7 bases between them. CDR1 and CDR2 (germline): SEHNR, FQNEAQ (reference sequence). This CDR3 region has 10 residues. The CDR3 is CASSLVRAFF. The CDR3 nucleotides read TGTGCCAGCAGCTTGGTCCGGGCTTTCTTT. The full variable domain, rest sourced from reference TRBV7-9 and TRBJ1-1, is DTGVSQNPRHKITKRGQNVTFRCDPISEHNRLYWYRQTLGQGPEFLTYFQNEAQLEKSRLLSDRFSAERPKGSFSTLEIQRTEQGDSAMYLCASSLVRAFFGQGTRLTVV.

The V call is TRBV28, the J call TRBJ2-7; possibly TRBD1 or TRBD2 for D (6 bases each). CDR1 MDHEN and CDR2 SYDVKM come from the germline V gene. The CDR3 runs 16 residues. V lost 0 bases, J lost 4 bases, and 16 bases lay in between. The DNA of the CDR3 is TGTGCCAGCAGTTTATGGTCCGGGGGCAATCCATACGAGCAGTACTTC. Translation: CASSLWSGGNPYEQYF. Using reference TRBV28 and TRBJ2-7 for the parts outside the CDR3, the full variable domain is DVKVTQSSRYLVKRTGEKVFLECVQDMDHENMFWYRQDPGLGLRLIYFSYDVKMKEKGDIPEGYSVSREKKERFSLILESASTNQTSMYLCASSLWSGGNPYEQYFGPGTRLTVT.

This chain uses TRBV5-6 with TRBJ1-2; D remains ambiguous. The CDR3 loop spans 13 amino acids. The germline V gene encodes CDR1 SGHDT and CDR2 YYEEEE. Trimming took off 4 bases at V and 4 bases at J, with 11 bases between the two ends. CDR3 in amino acids: CASSPWGGYGYTF. CDR3 nucleotides: TGTGCCAGCAGCCCCTGGGGAGGCTATGGCTACACCTTC.

The CDR3 reads CASVSGGSAGELFF. As DNA, the CDR3 is TGTGCCAGTGTTAGCGGGGGGAGCGCCGGGGAGCTGTTTTTT. The genes are TRBV19 and TRBJ2-2, with 10 bases fitting TRBD2. In germline, CDR1 is LNHDA, CDR2 SQIVND (reference sequence). With V trimmed by 8 bases and J by 6 bases, 6 bases remained unmatched. CDR3 size: 14 residues. Variable domain in full (rest from reference TRBV19 and TRBJ2-2): DGGITQSPKYLFRKEGQNVTLSCEQNLNHDAMYWYRQDPGQGLRLIYYSQIVNDFQKGDIAEGYSVSREKKESFPLTVTSAQKNPTAFYLCASVSGGSAGELFFGEGSRLTVL.

The chain employs TRBV10-3 and TRBJ1-1; weak D call: TRBD1 (6 bases). V was clipped by 9 bases and J by 0 bases, with 11 bases between them. Germline V CDR1 and CDR2: ENHRY, SYGVKD. This CDR3 spans 13 amino acids. The CDR3 DNA is TGTGCCATACAAGGACAGATGAACACTGAAGCTTTCTTT. As protein: CAIQGQMNTEAFF.

In this sample, this clone turned up once. This chain links TRBV5-1 with TRBJ2-7, with a tentative D call TRBD1 (6 bases). V was pared by 3 bases and J by 5 bases, with 15 bases between. Germline V lookup: CDR1 SGHRS, CDR2 YFSETQ. The length of the CDR3 is 14 residues. The CDR3 DNA is TGCGCCAGCAGCTCACCTGACCAGGGGAACGAGCAGTACTTC. Amino acid sequence: CASSSPDQGNEQYF.